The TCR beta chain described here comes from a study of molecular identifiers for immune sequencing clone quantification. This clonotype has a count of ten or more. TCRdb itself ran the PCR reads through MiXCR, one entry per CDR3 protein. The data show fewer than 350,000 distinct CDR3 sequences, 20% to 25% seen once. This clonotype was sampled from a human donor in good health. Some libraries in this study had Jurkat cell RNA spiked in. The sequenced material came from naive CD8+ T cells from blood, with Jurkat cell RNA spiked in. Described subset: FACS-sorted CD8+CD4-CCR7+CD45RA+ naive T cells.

DNA of the CDR3: TGTGCCAGTAGTATAGACTTGTTCTCCGTCGACATTCAGTACTTC. Translating gives CASSIDLFSVDIQYF. V and J are TRBV19 and TRBJ2-4; no clear D gene. The CDR3 has 15 residues. Germline CDR1 is LNHDA and CDR2 is SQIVND (reference sequence). V shed 0 bases and J shed 8 bases, with 14 bases lying between them.